The 13 T cell receptor beta chains below all came from one sample that was sequenced in a study of early T cells in non-severe SARS-CoV-2 infection. Each CDR3 protein gets one entry after TCRdb re-called the 5' RACE reads with MiXCR. This table has 100,000 or so distinct CDR3 sequences, around 12% appearing once. The source material was whole blood. These receptors were obtained from an adult who was a healthcare worker with PCR-confirmed SARS-CoV-2 infection or an uninfected control (not recorded which).

This clonotype has only a few counts. The J gene is TRBJ2-1, the V gene TRBV18; TRBD2 aligns across 7 bases. The J segment lost 0 bases and the V segment lost 3 bases, leaving 5 bases of the junction unmatched. Germline CDR1 reads KGHSH; CDR2 reads LQKENI. CDR3 length equals 16 residues. The CDR3 DNA reads TGTGCCAGCTCACCCCTAGGACTAGGCTCCTACAATGAGCAGTTCTTC. It yields the protein CASSPLGLGSYNEQFF.

The J gene is TRBJ1-2, the V gene TRBV12-3 or TRBV12-4, with a possible D match to TRBD1 (6 bases). The CDR3 sequence is 12 residues long. The V gene lost 5 bases and the J gene lost 6 bases, with 10 bases spanning the gap. This chain's CDR3 is CASSPGADGYTF. The CDR3 coding sequence is TGTGCCAGCAGTCCGGGGGCCGATGGCTACACCTTC.

About this clonotype: A much more abundant neighbour one base away suggests this may be a read error. CDR3 loop: CASSWRDSGNTIYF. As DNA, the CDR3 is TGTGCCAGCAGCTGGAGGGATTCTGGAAACACCATATATTTT. The chain combines TRBV11-2 with TRBJ1-3, with D uncertain. This CDR3 comprises 14 residues. V lost 4 bases to trimming and J lost 1 base, with 8 bases between them. Looked up from germline, CDR1 is SGHAT and CDR2 is FQNNGV.

The gene calls are TRBV4-1 and TRBJ2-1; perhaps TRBD1 as D (6 bases). This CDR3 is 16 amino acids long. Looked up from germline, CDR1 is MGHRA and CDR2 is YSYEKL. The V end was cut by 1 base, the J end by 7 bases, with 17 bases between. DNA for the CDR3: TGCGCCAGCAGCCAAGTGGGGGCAGGGTTAAATAATGAGCAGTTCTTC. Its translation: CASSQVGAGLNNEQFF.

This clonotype occurred a few times. The chain has TRBV20-1 and TRBJ2-1, with 11 bases that match TRBD2. The V and J ends lost 0 bases and 4 bases, in that order; junction bases with no gene match: 5. The V gene's germline CDR1 is DFQATT and CDR2 SNEGSKA (reference sequence). This CDR3 has 16 amino acids. The CDR3 reads CSARDRLAGGYNEQFF. In DNA form, the CDR3 reads TGCAGTGCTAGAGATAGGCTAGCGGGAGGTTACAATGAGCAGTTCTTC.

This chain links TRBV20-1 with TRBJ2-7, with D unresolved. V lost 3 bases and J lost 6, with 12 bases in between. This CDR3 is built from 12 residues. CDR1 is DFQATT, CDR2 SNEGSKA, per germline (reference sequence). CDR3 nucleotides: TGCAGTGCTAGTAAAGGGAACGGCGAGCAGTACTTC. This gives the protein CSASKGNGEQYF.

This clonotype was counted a single time. The CDR3 nucleotides are TGTGCCAGCAGTCACTCTCGGAGGACAGGGATTACCCGCGAGCAGTACTTC. Translating it yields CASSHSRRTGITREQYF. The V and J genes are TRBV28 and TRBJ2-7; 8 nucleotides align to TRBD1. CDR3 size: 17 residues. Germline lookup yields CDR1 MDHEN and CDR2 SYDVKM. With V trimmed by 5 bases and J by 6 bases, 18 bases remained unmatched. The full variable domain, completed using reference TRBV28 and TRBJ2-7, is DVKVTQSSRYLVKRTGEKVFLECVQDMDHENMFWYRQDPGLGLRLIYFSYDVKMKEKGDIPEGYSVSREKKERFSLILESASTNQTSMYLCASSHSRRTGITREQYFGPGTRLTVT.

This clonotype was recorded at least ten times. The CDR3: CASSPPCHEQFF. CDR3 bases: TGTGCCAGCAGCCCCCCCTGCCATGAGCAGTTCTTC. This chain joins TRBV21-1 and TRBJ2-1; the table's D call of TRBD1 was not tested on the DNA. TRBV21-1 is a recognized pseudogene. The length of the CDR3 is 12 residues.

At least ten counts were recorded for this clonotype. V is TRBV9 and J is TRBJ2-7; 9 nucleotides line up with TRBD2. This CDR3 comprises 15 residues. Germline trimming cut 4 bases from V and 5 bases from J; bases unmatched to any gene: 10. Looked up from germline, CDR1 is SGDLS and CDR2 is YYNGEE. The CDR3 region has the DNA TGTGCCAGCAGCCCCTCTCTTAGCGGGAGTGACGAGCAGTACTTC. Translation gives CASSPSLSGSDEQYF.

The V call is TRBV28, the J call TRBJ2-1; the match to TRBD2 covers 10 bases. This CDR3 has 14 amino acids. The V segment lost 6 bases and the J segment 7 bases; nucleotides outside the gene matches: 6. In germline, CDR1 is MDHEN, CDR2 SYDVKM. The CDR3 bases are TGTGCCAGCAGCTCCGAGCGGGAGGGAAATGAGCAGTTCTTC. It codes for CASSSEREGNEQFF.

This clonotype was counted a few times. The chain employs TRBV28 and TRBJ2-5, with 8 bases fitting TRBD1. Germline V gene lookup returns CDR1 MDHEN and CDR2 SYDVKM. The CDR3 totals 14 residues. The ends lost 8 bases at V and 3 bases at J; junction bases unmatched: 8. The CDR3 sequence is CASEAQGEEETQYF. In DNA, the CDR3 is TGTGCCAGCGAAGCACAGGGGGAAGAAGAGACCCAGTACTTC.

V is TRBV30 and J is TRBJ2-3; 14 bases line up with TRBD2. With 2 bases clipped from V and 7 bases from J, the junction kept 5 bases outside the gene matches. CDR3 length: 15 residues. Germline CDR1 and CDR2: GTSNPN and SVGIG (reference sequence). The CDR3 DNA reads TGTGCCTGGAGTCCGACTAGCGGGAGGGAGCATACGCAGTATTTT. Residues: CAWSPTSGREHTQYF.

The rearrangement uses TRBV5-6 and TRBJ2-2; 9 nucleotides match TRBD2. CDR1 and CDR2 (germline): SGHDT, YYEEEE. The ends lost 2 bases at V and 1 base at J; junction bases unmatched: 0. The CDR3 extends over 15 amino acids. For the CDR3, the DNA is TGTGCCAGCAGCTTTAGCGGGAGGAACACCGGGGAGCTGTTTTTT. Residues: CASSFSGRNTGELFF.